These 26 T cell receptor beta chains were sequenced from one sample in a study of T cells after yellow fever vaccination (dated by TCRdb to between 2019 and 2020). Libraries were prepared through 5' RACE. The sequencer listed for this sample is Illumina HiSeq 2500. TCRdb reprocessed the public reads (quality trimming at Q25 with fastp, clone calling with MiXCR) and kept in-frame beta chains. Identical CDR3 proteins give one entry, which carries the most common genes and DNA. This sample is represented by hundreds of thousands of distinct CDR3 sequences; 8.5% to 9% of them were singletons. The ten largest clones add up to under 20% of the sample. This specimen's treatment or condition label, interpreted: live attenuated yellow fever vaccine strain. The sequences come from PBMCs, collected on the day of the first yellow fever vaccination. The source of these receptors is a young man who received the YFV17D yellow fever vaccine.

This clonotype was observed a few times. The chain carries TRBV5-1 and TRBJ2-4, with D perhaps assigned TRBD1 or TRBD2 (5 bases each). The CDR3 sequence is 16 residues long. The germline V gene encodes CDR1 SGHRS and CDR2 YFSETQ. Trimming took 0 bases from V and 0 from J, leaving 10 bases between them. The CDR3 loop is CASSLDPGTAKNIQYF. CDR3 bases: TGCGCCAGCAGCTTGGATCCGGGGACAGCCAAAAACATTCAGTACTTC.

This clonotype was seen a handful of times. This rearrangement joins TRBV5-6 to TRBJ2-7; a weak D match, TRBD1 (6 bases). Germline lookup yields CDR1 SGHDT and CDR2 YYEEEE. The CDR3 loop spans 15 amino acids. V was trimmed by 4 bases and J by 2 bases, leaving 16 bases between them. DNA of the CDR3: TGTGCCAGCAGCATTACAGACCGGACAGCCTACGAGCAGTACTTC. As protein: CASSITDRTAYEQYF.

The chain couples TRBV7-8 to TRBJ2-1; the match to TRBD2 covers 7 bases. The length of the CDR3 is 16 residues. Trimming took 4 bases from V and 0 from J; bases not matched to a gene: 6. Germline CDR1 SGHVS, CDR2 FQNEAQ. CDR3 bases: TGTGCCAGCAGCTCTGGGCTAGCGGTCTCCTACAATGAGCAGTTCTTC. Its protein is CASSSGLAVSYNEQFF.

This clonotype has more than one count but fewer than ten. The chain recombines TRBV15 with TRBJ1-3; 9 bases align to TRBD1. Per the germline V gene, CDR1 is LNHNV and CDR2 is YYDKDF (reference sequence). This CDR3 has 16 amino acids. Germline trimming cut 9 bases from V and 5 bases from J; bases unmatched to any gene: 14. The CDR3 nucleotides read TGTGCCACTACACACCCCCGGGACAGGGAACGAAACACCATATATTTT. Residues: CATTHPRDRERNTIYF.

This sequence joins TRBV7-2 and TRBJ1-6, with D hard to call. The CDR3 is made up of 14 amino acids. Trimming took off 5 bases at V and 14 bases at J, with 19 bases between the two ends. From germline, CDR1 is SGHTA and CDR2 FQGNSA. This CDR3 is CASSPSLSGGALHF. The CDR3 nucleotides are TGTGCCAGCAGCCCCTCGTTGTCAGGCGGGGCCCTCCACTTT.

This clonotype was detected a few times. This rearrangement joins TRBV19 to TRBJ1-5; 7 bases are shared with TRBD1. The V gene's germline CDR1 is LNHDA and CDR2 SQIVND (reference sequence). The CDR3 extends over 14 amino acids. V gave up 10 bases and J gave up 4 bases; unmatched junction bases: 10. The CDR3, as DNA: TGTGCCACCATGCAGGGGGATGAAAATCAGCCCCAGCATTTT. It encodes CATMQGDENQPQHF.

This clonotype was seen more than once but under ten times. CDR3 loop: CASSQDPALEQFF. The CDR3 region has the DNA TGTGCCAGCAGCCAAGACCCCGCTCTAGAGCAGTTCTTC. The chain uses TRBV3-1 and TRBJ2-1; no definite D call. The CDR3 length is 13 residues. Germline V lookup: CDR1 LGHDT, CDR2 YNNKEL (reference sequence). V gave up 0 bases and J gave up 10 bases, with 10 bases separating them.

The chain has TRBV2 and TRBJ2-1; 7 nucleotides line up with TRBD2. Germline V gene sequence: CDR1 SNHLY, CDR2 FYNNEI. V dropped 3 bases and J dropped 8; count of bases not matched to a gene: 10. The CDR3 runs to 15 residues. The CDR3 nucleotides read TGTGCCAGCAGTGACCTAGCGGTCTCCCTCTATGAGCAGTTCTTC. This encodes CASSDLAVSLYEQFF.

This clonotype was picked up a small number of times. The CDR3 region has the DNA TGCAGTGCTAGGGGGGACAGCTCCCGCGAGCAGTACTTC. Amino acid sequence: CSARGDSSREQYF. The genes are TRBV20-1 and TRBJ2-7; 7 nucleotides align to TRBD1. Trimming at V came to 3 bases and at J to 6 bases, leaving 8 bases not matched to a gene. The CDR3 spans 13 residues. Germline V gives CDR1 DFQATT, CDR2 SNEGSKA (reference sequence).

The chain carries TRBV5-5 and TRBJ1-4; 7 nucleotides agree with TRBD1. The CDR3 totals 16 residues. With 5 bases clipped from V and 3 bases from J, the junction kept 10 bases outside the gene matches. Per the germline V gene, CDR1 is SGHKS and CDR2 is YYEKEE (reference sequence). The CDR3 spells CASSPAGTASNEKLFF. CDR3 nucleotide sequence: TGTGCCAGCAGTCCGGCAGGGACAGCGTCTAATGAAAAACTGTTTTTT.

This clonotype has at least ten counts. This chain links TRBV5-5 with TRBJ1-3; D is unclear. Per germline, CDR1 SGHKS and CDR2 YYEKEE (reference sequence). V lost 4 bases to trimming and J lost 0 bases, with 17 bases between them. This CDR3 is 17 amino acids long. CDR3 sequence: CASSPGGRAFSGNTIYF. The CDR3 DNA reads as TGTGCCAGCAGCCCCGGCGGTCGGGCCTTCTCTGGAAACACCATATATTTT.

The V call is TRBV19, the J call TRBJ2-3; 7 nucleotides align to TRBD1. This CDR3 has 17 residues. Losses at the gene ends were 6 bases for V and 6 bases for J; bases not matched to a gene: 18. Germline CDR1 reads LNHDA; CDR2 reads SQIVND (reference sequence). Here the CDR3 reads CASSRWGETGPGDTQYF. The CDR3 nucleotides read TGTGCCAGTAGCCGTTGGGGCGAGACAGGGCCGGGGGATACGCAGTATTTT.

The chain combines TRBV7-9 with TRBJ1-1; a possible D gene is TRBD1 (6 bases). CDR1 is SEHNR, CDR2 FQNEAQ, per germline (reference sequence). The ends were cut back, 4 bases at V and 5 bases at J, with 17 bases in the middle. This CDR3 region has 15 residues. The DNA of the CDR3 is TGTGCCAGCAGCTCACCCACGGGGGCTAGGACTGAAGCTTTCTTT. This translates into CASSSPTGARTEAFF.

This clonotype has only a few counts. The rearrangement links TRBV5-1 to TRBJ1-4; TRBD1 matches at 7 bases. V trimming: 3 bases; J trimming: 7 bases; junction bases outside the gene matches: 15. The length of the CDR3 is 17 residues. CDR1 and CDR2 (germline): SGHRS, YFSETQ. The CDR3 loop is CASSYTPTGAGSEKLFF. The CDR3 DNA reads as TGCGCCAGCAGCTACACTCCTACAGGGGCGGGAAGTGAAAAACTGTTTTTT.

This clonotype was counted only a few times. The rearrangement links TRBV27 to TRBJ2-7; 10 positions agree with TRBD1. CDR3 length: 14 amino acids. V lost 6 bases and J lost 3; bases outside the gene matches: 5. Looked up from germline, CDR1 is MNHEY and CDR2 is SMNVEV (reference sequence). The CDR3 DNA is TGTGCCAGCAGCCTTGGGACAGGGGTCTACGAGCAGTACTTC. Protein: CASSLGTGVYEQYF.

The gene calls are TRBV4-1 and TRBJ1-4, with a weak D call TRBD1 (5 bases). V lost 2 bases and J lost 6, with 10 bases in between. The CDR3 is 14 amino acids. Germline CDR1 reads MGHRA; CDR2 reads YSYEKL. The CDR3 bases are TGCGCCAGCAGCCAACAGGGAAGGGATGAAAAACTGTTTTTT. Translated: CASSQQGRDEKLFF.

This clonotype was picked up a small number of times. V usage is TRBV7-2 and J usage is TRBJ1-1; D perhaps matches TRBD1 (5 bases). The CDR3 length is 14 residues. Per the germline V gene, CDR1 is SGHTA and CDR2 is FQGNSA. V dropped 5 bases and J dropped 1 base, with 11 bases sitting between them. The CDR3 DNA is TGTGCCAGCAGCCTCTCGACAGCGAACACTGAAGCTTTCTTT. It encodes CASSLSTANTEAFF. Full variable domain (rest looked up from reference TRBV7-2 and TRBJ1-1): GAGVSQSPSNKVTEKGKDVELRCDPISGHTALYWYRQSLGQGLEFLIYFQGNSAPDKSGLPSDRFSAERTGGSVSTLTIQRTQQEDSAVYLCASSLSTANTEAFFGQGTRLTVV.

This chain connects TRBV18 to TRBJ2-7, with 8 bases lining up with TRBD1. Trimming at V came to 4 bases and at J to 2 bases, leaving 7 bases not matched to a gene. The CDR3 loop spans 15 amino acids. Per the germline V gene, CDR1 is KGHSH and CDR2 is LQKENI. The CDR3 region has the DNA TGTGCCAGCTCACACGGACAGGGACTTACCTACGAGCAGTACGTC. It codes for CASSHGQGLTYEQYV.

The table lists this clonotype with a few counts. The chain joins TRBV5-6 to TRBJ1-5; 7 bases match TRBD1. V trimming: 3 bases; J trimming: 6 bases; junction bases outside the gene matches: 6. Germline CDR1 SGHDT, CDR2 YYEEEE. CDR3 length: 14 residues. The CDR3 region has the DNA TGTGCCAGCAGCTACAGGGGTTCCGCTCAGCCCCAGCATTTT. It translates to CASSYRGSAQPQHF.

The table lists this clonotype with many counts. The chain links TRBV11-2 to TRBJ2-5; D is unclear. The CDR3 covers 14 residues. Germline V lookup: CDR1 SGHAT, CDR2 FQNNGV. The ends were cut back, 5 bases at V and 5 bases at J, with 15 bases in the middle. Here the CDR3 DNA reads TGTGCCAGCAGCCCGCCAGAGCTGAGGGAGACCCAGTACTTC. Its protein product is CASSPPELRETQYF.

This clonotype was found many times. This chain connects TRBV7-3 to TRBJ1-1; possibly TRBD1 for D (6 bases). The ends were cut back, 4 bases at V and 9 bases at J, with 15 bases in the middle. Germline values: CDR1 SGHTA, CDR2 FQGTGA. CDR3 size: 13 residues. CDR3 amino acids: CASSSQPGAQAFF. DNA for the CDR3: TGTGCCAGCAGCTCCCAGCCAGGGGCACAAGCTTTCTTT.

A few counts support this clonotype. Sequence at one end of the junction differs from germline and may be a read error. The J gene is TRBJ2-7, the V gene TRBV2; D gene ambiguous. Germline loops: CDR1 SNHLY, CDR2 FYNNEI. The CDR3 length is 12 residues. The CDR3 here is CPSSPPVLEQYF. CDR3 bases: TGTCCCAGCAGTCCCCCGGTTCTCGAGCAGTACTTC.

The rearrangement links TRBV29-1 to TRBJ2-5; D is unclear. Germline V gives CDR1 SQVTM, CDR2 ANQGSEA. CDR3 length: 12 amino acids. The germline V and J ends were trimmed by 7 bases and 7 bases, with 16 bases remaining between them. The CDR3 DNA follows: TGCAGCGCCCCGGTTGGCCCCTCGACCCAGTACTTC. Translating it yields CSAPVGPSTQYF.

V gene TRBV4-3 combines with J gene TRBJ2-2; D ambiguous. Between the trimmed V and J ends, which lost 0 bases and 2 bases, there was a span of 10 bases. The CDR3 is 16 residues long. Germline CDR1 is LGHNA and CDR2 is YSLEER. The CDR3 spells CASSQDERPNTGELFF. The CDR3 DNA follows: TGCGCCAGCAGCCAAGATGAGAGACCAAACACCGGGGAGCTGTTTTTT.

The V and J genes are TRBV12-3 or TRBV12-4 and TRBJ1-5, with unresolved D. Trimming took 6 bases from V and 9 from J, leaving 15 bases between them. The CDR3 spans 13 residues. The CDR3 loop is CASSYGPSTPQHF. The CDR3 DNA is TGTGCCAGCAGCTATGGGCCCAGCACGCCCCAGCATTTT.

This clonotype was seen only a few times. The chain uses TRBV5-1 and TRBJ2-3, with 12 bases matching TRBD1. The CDR3 runs 16 residues. CDR1 SGHRS and CDR2 YFSETQ come from the germline V gene. V lost 4 bases, J lost 3 bases, and 6 bases stayed unmatched. As DNA, the CDR3 is TGCGCCAGCAGCGGGGGACAGGGGGCCTTGACAGATACGCAGTATTTT. Translating gives CASSGGQGALTDTQYF.